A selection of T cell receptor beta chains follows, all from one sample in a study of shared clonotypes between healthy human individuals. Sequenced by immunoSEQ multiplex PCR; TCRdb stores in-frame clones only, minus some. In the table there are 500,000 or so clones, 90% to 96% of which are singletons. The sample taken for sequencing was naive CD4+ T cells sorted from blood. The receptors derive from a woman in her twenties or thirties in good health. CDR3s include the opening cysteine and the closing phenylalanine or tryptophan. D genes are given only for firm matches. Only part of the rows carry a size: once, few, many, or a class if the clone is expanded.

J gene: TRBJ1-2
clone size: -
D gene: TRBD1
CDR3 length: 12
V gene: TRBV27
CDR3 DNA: TGTGCCAGCAGTGACAGGGGCTATGGCTACACCTTC
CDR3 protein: CASSDRGYGYTF

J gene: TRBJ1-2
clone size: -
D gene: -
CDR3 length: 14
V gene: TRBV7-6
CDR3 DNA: TGTGCCAGCAGCTTAATTGCGGGGGGAGGTGGCTACACCTTC
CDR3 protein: CASSLIAGGGGYTF

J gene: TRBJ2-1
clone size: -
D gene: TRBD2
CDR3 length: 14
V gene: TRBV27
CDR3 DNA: TGTGCCAGCAGAAGAGGACTAGCTTTCGATGAGCAGTTCTTC
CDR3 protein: CASRRGLAFDEQFF

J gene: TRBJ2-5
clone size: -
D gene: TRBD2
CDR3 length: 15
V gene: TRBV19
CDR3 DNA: TGTGCCAGTAGCTCAGGACTAGCGGGATTAAAGACCCAGTACTTC
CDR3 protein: CASSSGLAGLKTQYF

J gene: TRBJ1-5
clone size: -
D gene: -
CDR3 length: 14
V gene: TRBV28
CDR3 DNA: TGTGCCAGCAGTTTGTTGGGTAGGGGCCAGCCCCAGCATTTT
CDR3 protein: CASSLLGRGQPQHF

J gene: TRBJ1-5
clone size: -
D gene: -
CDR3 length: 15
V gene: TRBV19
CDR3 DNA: TGTGCCAGTACCGCAATTCCCCTGGGGAATCAGCCCCAGCATTTT
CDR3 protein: CASTAIPLGNQPQHF

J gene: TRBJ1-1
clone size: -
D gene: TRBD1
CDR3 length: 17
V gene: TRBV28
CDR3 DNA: TGTGCCAGCAGCACTCCGGGTTACAGGGGGCGCAACACTGAAGCTTTCTTT
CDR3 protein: CASSTPGYRGRNTEAFF

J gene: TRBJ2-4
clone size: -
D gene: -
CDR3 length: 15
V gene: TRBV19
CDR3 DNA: TGTGCCAGTAGTATAGTGGGGGCTGCCAAAAACATTCAGTACTTC
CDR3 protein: CASSIVGAAKNIQYF

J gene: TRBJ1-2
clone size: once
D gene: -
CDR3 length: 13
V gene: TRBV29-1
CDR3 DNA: TGCAGCGTTACGAGGCCGGGGGGGAGTGGCTACACCTTC
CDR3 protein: CSVTRPGGSGYTF

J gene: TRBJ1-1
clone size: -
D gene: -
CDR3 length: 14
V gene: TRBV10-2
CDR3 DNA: TGCGCCAGCATTAGAACCGGGACCGGCACTGAAGCTTTCTTT
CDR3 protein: CASIRTGTGTEAFF

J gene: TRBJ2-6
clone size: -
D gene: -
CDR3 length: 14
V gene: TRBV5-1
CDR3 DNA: TGCGCCAGCAGGCACGGTCCTGGGGCCAACGTCCTGACTTTC
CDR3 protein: CASRHGPGANVLTF

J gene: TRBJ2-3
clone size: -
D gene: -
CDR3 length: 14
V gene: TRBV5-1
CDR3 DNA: TGCGCCAGCAGCTCAATAACCAGCACAGATACGCAGTATTTT
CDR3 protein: CASSSITSTDTQYF

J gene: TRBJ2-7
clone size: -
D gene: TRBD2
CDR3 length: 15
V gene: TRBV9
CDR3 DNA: TGTGCCAGCAGCGTAGGAGCGGGAGATGGGAACGAGCAGTACTTC
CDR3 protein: CASSVGAGDGNEQYF

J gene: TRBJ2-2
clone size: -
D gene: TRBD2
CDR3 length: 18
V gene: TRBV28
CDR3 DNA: TGTGCCAGCAGATATAGGACTAGCGGTCCGGCGGTTGTCGGGGAGCTGTTTTTT
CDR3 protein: CASRYRTSGPAVVGELFF

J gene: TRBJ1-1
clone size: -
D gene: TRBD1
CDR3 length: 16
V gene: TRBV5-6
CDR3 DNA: TGTGCCAGCAGCTTGTTTTTACAGGGGGGTTACACTGAAGCTTTCTTT
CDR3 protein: CASSLFLQGGYTEAFF

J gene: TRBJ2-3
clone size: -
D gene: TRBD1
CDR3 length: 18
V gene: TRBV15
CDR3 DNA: TGTGCCACCAGCCGCGAAGGGGGCGAAGCTTCGGGCACAGATACGCAGTATTTT
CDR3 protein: CATSREGGEASGTDTQYF

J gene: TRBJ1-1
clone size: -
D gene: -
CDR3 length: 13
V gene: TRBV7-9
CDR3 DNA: TGTGCCAGCAGCTCCGGGGGGAACACTGAAGCTTTCTTT
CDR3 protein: CASSSGGNTEAFF

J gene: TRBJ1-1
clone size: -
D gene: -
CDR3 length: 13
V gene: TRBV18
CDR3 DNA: TGTGCCAGCTCACAGGGGGGGATCACTGAAGCTTTCTTT
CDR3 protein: CASSQGGITEAFF

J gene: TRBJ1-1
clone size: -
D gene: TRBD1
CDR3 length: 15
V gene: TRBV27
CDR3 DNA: TGTGCCAGCAGGTCGTGGGGGACAGGGAACACTGAAGCTTTCTTT
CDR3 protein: CASRSWGTGNTEAFF

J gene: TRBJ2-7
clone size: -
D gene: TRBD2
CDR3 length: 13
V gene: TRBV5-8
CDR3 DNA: TGTGCCAGCAGCTTGGGACTAGCTGGCGAGCAGTACTTC
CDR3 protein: CASSLGLAGEQYF

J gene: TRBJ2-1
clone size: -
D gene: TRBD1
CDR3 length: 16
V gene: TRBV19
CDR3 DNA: TGTGCCAGTAGCGTGACAGCAGGGGGCGAGTGGGTATTTCAGTTCTTC
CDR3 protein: CASSVTAGGEWVFQFF

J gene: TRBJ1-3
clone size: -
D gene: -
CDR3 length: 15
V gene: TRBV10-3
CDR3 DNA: TGTGCCATCAGGGCTGACAGGAACTCTGGAAACACCATATATTTT
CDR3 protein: CAIRADRNSGNTIYF

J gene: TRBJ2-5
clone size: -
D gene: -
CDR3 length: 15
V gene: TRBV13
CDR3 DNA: TGTGCCAGCAGCCCTGTCGTAGCAGGCCAAGAGACCCAGTACTTC
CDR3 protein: CASSPVVAGQETQYF

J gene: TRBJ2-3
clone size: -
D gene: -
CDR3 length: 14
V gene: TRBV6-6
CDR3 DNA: TGTGCCAGCAATCCGGGACAAGGTGCTGATACGCAGTATTTT
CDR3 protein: CASNPGQGADTQYF

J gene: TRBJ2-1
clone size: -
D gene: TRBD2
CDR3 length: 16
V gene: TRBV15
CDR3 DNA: TGTGCCACCAGCGAACAACTAGCGCTATCCTACAATGAGCAGTTCTTC
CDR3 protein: CATSEQLALSYNEQFF

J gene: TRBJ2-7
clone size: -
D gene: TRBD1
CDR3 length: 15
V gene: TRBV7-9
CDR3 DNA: TGTGCCAGCAGCCGCCCGGGACAGGCGTTTCGGGAGCAGTACTTC
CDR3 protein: CASSRPGQAFREQYF

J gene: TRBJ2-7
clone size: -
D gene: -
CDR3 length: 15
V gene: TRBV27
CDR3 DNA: TGTGCCAGCAGTTGGGGTCTATCACAGTCCTACGAGCAGTACTTC
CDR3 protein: CASSWGLSQSYEQYF

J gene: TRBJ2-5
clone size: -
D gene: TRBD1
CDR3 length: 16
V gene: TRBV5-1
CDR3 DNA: TGCGCCAGCAGCGCCTCCGGGACAGGGATACAAGAGACCCAGTACTTC
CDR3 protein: CASSASGTGIQETQYF

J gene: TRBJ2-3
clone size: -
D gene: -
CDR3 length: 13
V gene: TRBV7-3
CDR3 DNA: TGTGCCAGCAGCTTCACGGCTACAGATACGCAGTATTTT
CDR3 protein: CASSFTATDTQYF

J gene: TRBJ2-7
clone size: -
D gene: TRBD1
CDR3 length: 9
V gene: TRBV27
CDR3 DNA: TGTGCCAGTTCGGGACAGGGGTGGTTC
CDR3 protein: CASSGQGWF

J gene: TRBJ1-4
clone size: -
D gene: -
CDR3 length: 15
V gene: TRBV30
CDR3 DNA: TGTGCCTGGAGGAAATTCGGGGAAAGCGGTGAAAAACTGTTTTTT
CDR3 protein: CAWRKFGESGEKLFF

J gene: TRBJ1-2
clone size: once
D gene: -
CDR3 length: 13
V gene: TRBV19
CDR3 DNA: TGTGCCAGCGGGGACCGGCGTGGCGGCGGCTACACCTTC
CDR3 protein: CASGDRRGGGYTF

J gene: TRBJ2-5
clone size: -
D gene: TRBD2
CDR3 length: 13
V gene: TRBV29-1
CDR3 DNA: TGCAGCGCTAGACTAGCGGCCCGAGAGACCCAGTACTTC
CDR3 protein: CSARLAARETQYF

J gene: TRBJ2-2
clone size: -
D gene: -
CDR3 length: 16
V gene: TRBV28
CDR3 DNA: TGTGCCAGCAGTTTAGATGAGTGGTACCCTACCGGGGAGCTGTTTTTT
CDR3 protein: CASSLDEWYPTGELFF

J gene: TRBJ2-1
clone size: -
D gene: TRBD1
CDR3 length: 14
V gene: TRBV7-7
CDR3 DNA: TGTGCCAGCAGCCAAAACCAGGGGGTCAATGAGCAGTTCTTC
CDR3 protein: CASSQNQGVNEQFF

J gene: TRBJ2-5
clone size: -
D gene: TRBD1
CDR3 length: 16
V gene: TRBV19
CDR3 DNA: TGTGCCAGTAGTACCGGGACAGGGGGAGCCCAAGAGACCCAGTACTTC
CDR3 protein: CASSTGTGGAQETQYF

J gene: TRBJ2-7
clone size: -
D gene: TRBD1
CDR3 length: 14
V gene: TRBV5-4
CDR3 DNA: TGTGCCAGCAGCAGACAGGGCGTATCCTACGAGCAGTACTTC
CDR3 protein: CASSRQGVSYEQYF

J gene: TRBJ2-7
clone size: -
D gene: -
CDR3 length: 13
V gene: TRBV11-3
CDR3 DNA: TGTGCCAGCAGTCTCGGGAGCTCCTACGAGCAGTACTTC
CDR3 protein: CASSLGSSYEQYF

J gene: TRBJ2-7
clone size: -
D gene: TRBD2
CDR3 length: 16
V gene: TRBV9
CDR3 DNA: TGTGCCAGCAGCGTAAGTAGCGGGAGCAGTTTCTACGAGCAGTACTTC
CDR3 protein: CASSVSSGSSFYEQYF

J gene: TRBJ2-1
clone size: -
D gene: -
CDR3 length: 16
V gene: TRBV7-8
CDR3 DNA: TGTGCCAGCAGCTTAGTTAGGGGACGAACCTCCAATGAGCAGTTCTTC
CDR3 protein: CASSLVRGRTSNEQFF

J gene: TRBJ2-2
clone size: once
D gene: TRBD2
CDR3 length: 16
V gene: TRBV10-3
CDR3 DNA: TGTGCCATCAGTGAGACGGGACTAGGTAACACCGGGGAGCTGTTTTTT
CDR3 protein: CAISETGLGNTGELFF

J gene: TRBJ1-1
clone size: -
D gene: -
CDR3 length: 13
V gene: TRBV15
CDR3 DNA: TGTGCCACCAGCGGGACCCTGGGGACTGAAGCTTTCTTT
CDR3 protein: CATSGTLGTEAFF

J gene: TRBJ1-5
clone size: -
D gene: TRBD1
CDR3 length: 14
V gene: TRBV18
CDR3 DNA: TGTGCCAGCTCACCCACAGGACAGGGGCGGCCCCAGCATTTT
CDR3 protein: CASSPTGQGRPQHF

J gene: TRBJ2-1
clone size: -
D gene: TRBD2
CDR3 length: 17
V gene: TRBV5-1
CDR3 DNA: TGCGCCAGCGGTCGACTAGCGGGCCTCAGCTCCTACAATGAGCAGTTCTTC
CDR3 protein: CASGRLAGLSSYNEQFF

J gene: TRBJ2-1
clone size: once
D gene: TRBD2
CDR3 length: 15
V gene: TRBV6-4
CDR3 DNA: TGTGCCAGCAGAGAAACTAGCGGGAGTGGTAATGAGCAGTTCTTC
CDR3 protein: CASRETSGSGNEQFF

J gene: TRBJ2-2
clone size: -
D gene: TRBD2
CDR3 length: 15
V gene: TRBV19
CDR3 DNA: TGTGCCAGTAGGCAGATACTAGCGAGCACCGGGGAGCTGTTTTTT
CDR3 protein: CASRQILASTGELFF

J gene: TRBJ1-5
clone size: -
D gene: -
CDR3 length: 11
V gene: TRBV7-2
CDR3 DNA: TGTGCCAGCAGCTTAAATCAGCCCCAGCATTTT
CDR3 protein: CASSLNQPQHF

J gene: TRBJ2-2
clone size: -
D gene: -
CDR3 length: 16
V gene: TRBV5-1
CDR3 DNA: TGCGCCAGCAGCTTGGCCGCCTCTCGACTAGCCGGGGAGCTGTTTTTT
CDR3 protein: CASSLAASRLAGELFF

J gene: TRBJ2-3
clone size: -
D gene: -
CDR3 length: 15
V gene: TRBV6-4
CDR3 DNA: TGTGCCAGCAGTGTCGGTGAGGTATTCACAGATACGCAGTATTTT
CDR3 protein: CASSVGEVFTDTQYF

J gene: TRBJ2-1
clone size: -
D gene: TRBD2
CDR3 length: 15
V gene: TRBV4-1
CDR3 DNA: TGCGCCAGCAGCCAAGAATTGCGGGGGACGGATGAGCAGTTCTTC
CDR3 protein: CASSQELRGTDEQFF

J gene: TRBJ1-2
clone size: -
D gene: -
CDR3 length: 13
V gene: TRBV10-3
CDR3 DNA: TGTGCCATCAGTGGGAAACAGGATACTGGCTACACCTTC
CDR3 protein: CAISGKQDTGYTF